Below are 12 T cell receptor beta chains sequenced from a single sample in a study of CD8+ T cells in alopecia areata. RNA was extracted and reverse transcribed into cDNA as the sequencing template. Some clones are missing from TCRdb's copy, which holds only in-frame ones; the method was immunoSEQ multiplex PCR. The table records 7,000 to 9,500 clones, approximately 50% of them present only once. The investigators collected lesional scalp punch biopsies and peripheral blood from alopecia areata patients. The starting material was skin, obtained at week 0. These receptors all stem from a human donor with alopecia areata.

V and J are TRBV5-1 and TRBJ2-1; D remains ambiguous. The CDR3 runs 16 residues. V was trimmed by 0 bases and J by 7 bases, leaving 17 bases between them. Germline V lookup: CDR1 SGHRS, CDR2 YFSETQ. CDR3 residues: CASSLGSATRLNEQFF. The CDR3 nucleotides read TGCGCCAGCAGCTTGGGATCGGCCACCCGGCTTAATGAGCAGTTCTTC.

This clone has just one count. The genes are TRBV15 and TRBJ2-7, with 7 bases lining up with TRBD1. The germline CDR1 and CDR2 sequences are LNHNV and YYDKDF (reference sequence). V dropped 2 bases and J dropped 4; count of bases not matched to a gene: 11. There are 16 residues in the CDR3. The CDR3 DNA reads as TGTGCCACCAGCAGATCGACCGGGACAGTGTCTTACGAGCAGTACTTC. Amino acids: CATSRSTGTVSYEQYF.

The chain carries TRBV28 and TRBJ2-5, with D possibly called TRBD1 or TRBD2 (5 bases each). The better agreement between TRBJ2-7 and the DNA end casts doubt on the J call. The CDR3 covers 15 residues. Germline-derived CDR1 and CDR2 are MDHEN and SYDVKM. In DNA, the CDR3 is TGTGCCAGCAGTTCGAGGGGTGGGGCCTCCTACGAGCAGTACTTC. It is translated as CASSSRGGASYEQYF.

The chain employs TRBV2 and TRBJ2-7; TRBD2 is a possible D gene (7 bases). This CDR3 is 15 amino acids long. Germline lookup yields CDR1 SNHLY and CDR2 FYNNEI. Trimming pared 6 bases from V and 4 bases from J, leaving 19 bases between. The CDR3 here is CASRPLQGGEYEQYF. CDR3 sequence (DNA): TGTGCCAGCAGACCGCTACAGGGAGGGGAGTACGAGCAGTACTTC.

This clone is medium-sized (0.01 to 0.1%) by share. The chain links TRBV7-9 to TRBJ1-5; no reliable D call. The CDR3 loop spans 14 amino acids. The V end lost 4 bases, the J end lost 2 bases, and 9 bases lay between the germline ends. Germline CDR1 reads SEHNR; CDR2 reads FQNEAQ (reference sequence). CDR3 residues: CASSSMTGNQPQHF. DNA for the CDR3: TGTGCCAGCAGCTCCATGACGGGCAATCAGCCCCAGCATTTT.

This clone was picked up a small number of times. The CDR3 DNA is TGCGCCAGCAGCTTGGGGCGGGGAGGTGGAGGACTAGCGGGAGTTTACGAGCAGTACTTC. Amino acids: CASSLGRGGGGLAGVYEQYF. The V and J genes are TRBV5-1 and TRBJ2-7, with TRBD2 identical over 13 bases. Per the germline V gene, CDR1 is SGHRS and CDR2 is YFSETQ. The length of the CDR3 is 20 residues. With 0 bases clipped from V and 4 bases from J, the junction kept 16 bases outside the gene matches. Looking up the rest from reference TRBV5-1 and TRBJ2-7 gives the full variable domain: KAGVTQTPRYLIKTRGQQVTLSCSPISGHRSVSWYQQTPGQGLQFLFEYFSETQRNKGNFPGRFSGRQFSNSRSEMNVSTLELGDSALYLCASSLGRGGGGLAGVYEQYFGPGTRLTVT.

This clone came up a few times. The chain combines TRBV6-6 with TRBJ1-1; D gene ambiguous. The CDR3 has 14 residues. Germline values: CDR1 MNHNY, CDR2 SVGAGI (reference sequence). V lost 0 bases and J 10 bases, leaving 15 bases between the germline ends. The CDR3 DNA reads TGTGCCAGCAGTTACTCGGGCGAATTTTCGCGAGCTTTCTTT. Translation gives CASSYSGEFSRAFF.

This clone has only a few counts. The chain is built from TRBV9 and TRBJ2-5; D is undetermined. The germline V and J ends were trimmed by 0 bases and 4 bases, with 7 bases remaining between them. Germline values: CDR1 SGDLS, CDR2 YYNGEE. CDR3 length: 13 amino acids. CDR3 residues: CASSVGYGETQYF. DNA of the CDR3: TGTGCCAGCAGCGTAGGCTACGGAGAGACCCAGTACTTC.

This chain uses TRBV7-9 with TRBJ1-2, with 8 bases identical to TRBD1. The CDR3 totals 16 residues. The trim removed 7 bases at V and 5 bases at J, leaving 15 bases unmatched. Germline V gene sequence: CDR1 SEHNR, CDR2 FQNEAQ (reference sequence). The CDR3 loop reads CASTHGGLTGEYGYTF. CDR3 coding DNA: TGTGCCAGCACCCACGGGGGGTTGACAGGGGAGTATGGCTACACCTTC.

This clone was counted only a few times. The CDR3 loop is CASSLGDSHLDEQFF. The CDR3 nucleotides read TGTGCCAGCAGCTTAGGGGACAGTCATTTGGATGAGCAGTTCTTC. The chain recombines TRBV11-2 with TRBJ2-1; 7 bases are a match to TRBD1. The germline gives CDR1 SGHAT, CDR2 FQNNGV. The CDR3 covers 15 residues. Losses at the gene ends were 1 base for V and 8 bases for J; bases not matched to a gene: 8.

CDR3 DNA sequence: TGTGCCAGCAGTGATCCGGGCGCGGGGTATGGCTACACCTTC. Protein: CASSDPGAGYGYTF. The rearrangement uses TRBV2 and TRBJ1-2; no firm D call. This CDR3 is built from 14 residues. Germline CDR1 reads SNHLY; CDR2 reads FYNNEI. V gave up 3 bases and J gave up 5 bases, with 13 bases separating them.

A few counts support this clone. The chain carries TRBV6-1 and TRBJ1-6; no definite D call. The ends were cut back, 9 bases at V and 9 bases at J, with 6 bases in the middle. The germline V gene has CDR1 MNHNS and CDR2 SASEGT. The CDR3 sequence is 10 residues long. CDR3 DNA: TGTGCCAGTGATGGTTCACCCCTCCACTTT. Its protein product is CASDGSPLHF.